This record concerns one T cell receptor (beta chain) sequence. The assay was immunoSEQ multiplex PCR, and TCRdb's table has in-frame clones only and misses some. The profile shows around 180,000 clones, roughly 82% of them singletons. The sample originates from a study of blood T cell repertoires in COVID-19. V was cut by 6 bases and J by 0 bases, with 12 bases left in between. The germline gives CDR1 MDHEN, CDR2 SYDVKM. The CDR3 has 15 residues. The sequence was collected from a woman between 25 and 40 years old who had recovered from COVID-19. The sample taken for sequencing was PBMCs or T cells enriched from blood (not recorded which). The rearrangement joins TRBV28 to TRBJ2-1; D might be TRBD1 (5 bases). The CDR3 region is CASSVRASSYNEQFF. The CDR3 nucleotides read TGTGCCAGCAGCGTCAGGGCAAGCTCCTACAATGAGCAGTTCTTC.